These 25 T cell receptor beta chains share one sample of origin, sequenced in a study of cytomegalovirus exposure and HLA in healthy donors. The primer mix had 60 Vbeta and 13 Jbeta primers. Clones were read by immunoSEQ multiplex PCR, and TCRdb kept only the in-frame ones, dropping some. The sample contains 100,000 or so clones, about 78% of which appear only once. What was sequenced was PBMCs. The source of these receptors is a man aged 25 to 45 in good health and CMV-seronegative.

This rearrangement joins TRBV5-1 to TRBJ1-6; no clear D gene. Per the germline V gene, CDR1 is SGHRS and CDR2 is YFSETQ. The CDR3 has 14 residues. V was clipped by 4 bases and J by 8 bases, with 13 bases between them. The CDR3 DNA sequence: TGCGCCAGCAGCAGGAGCTTTATGGATTCACCCCTCCACTTT. It yields the protein CASSRSFMDSPLHF.

The V call is TRBV6-6, the J call TRBJ2-4, with D tentatively TRBD2 (5 bases). The V end was cut by 5 bases, the J end by 7 bases, with 9 bases between. Germline V gives CDR1 MNHNY, CDR2 SVGAGI (reference sequence). This CDR3 region has 12 residues. CDR3 DNA: TGTGCCAGCAGTACACCGGGGAACATTCAGTACTTC. Translated: CASSTPGNIQYF.

The chain links TRBV28 to TRBJ2-2; 10 bases are a match to TRBD2. Germline V gives CDR1 MDHEN, CDR2 SYDVKM. The CDR3 loop spans 16 amino acids. V lost 1 base, J lost 9 bases, and 8 bases stayed unmatched. CDR3 bases: TGTGCCAGCAGTTTATCGTGGCTAGCGGGAGTCCGGGAGCTGTTTTTT. Encoded protein: CASSLSWLAGVRELFF.

V gene TRBV27 combines with J gene TRBJ2-4, with D maybe TRBD2 (6 bases). V lost 0 bases to trimming and J lost 0 bases, with 9 bases between them. The CDR3 is 16 residues long. Per germline, CDR1 MNHEY and CDR2 SMNVEV (reference sequence). The CDR3 protein is CASSLSPGLAKNIQYF. DNA for the CDR3: TGTGCCAGCAGTTTATCGCCGGGACTAGCCAAAAACATTCAGTACTTC.

The chain carries TRBV4-3 and TRBJ2-7, with a possible D match to TRBD1 (5 bases). CDR1 and CDR2 (germline): LGHNA, YSLEER. The CDR3 has 15 amino acids. The germline V and J ends were trimmed by 4 bases and 0 bases, with 13 bases remaining between them. The CDR3 DNA reads as TGCGCCAGCAGCCTAAGCAGGGAACCCTCCTACGAGCAGTACTTC. Translating it yields CASSLSREPSYEQYF.

This clone was recorded a few times. This chain connects TRBV6-5 to TRBJ1-3; weak D call: TRBD1 (5 bases). V was trimmed by 5 bases and J by 1 base, leaving 9 bases between them. The CDR3 has 14 amino acids. Germline V gives CDR1 MNHEY, CDR2 SVGAGI. The CDR3 spells CASSAGGSGNTIYF. CDR3 in DNA: TGTGCCAGCAGTGCGGGGGGTTCTGGAAACACCATATATTTT.

This clone came up a few times. The junction shows a germline mismatch at one end, possibly a read error. This chain links TRBV7-7 with TRBJ2-1, with 10 positions matching TRBD2. Germline CDR1 reads SSHAT; CDR2 reads FNYEAQ (reference sequence). CDR3 length: 15 residues. CDR3: CASSRTSGSYNEQFF. The DNA for the CDR3 is TGTGCTAGCAGCCGGACTAGCGGCTCCTACAATGAGCAGTTCTTC. Using reference TRBV7-7 and TRBJ2-1 for the parts outside the CDR3, the full variable domain is GAGVSQSPRYKVTKRGQDVTLRCDPISSHATLYWYQQALGQGPEFLTYFNYEAQPDKSGLPSDRFSAERPEGSISTLTIQRTEQRDSAMYRCASSRTSGSYNEQFFGPGTRLTVL.

Only a few counts were recorded for this clone. The chain is built from TRBV4-1 and TRBJ2-5, with D possibly being TRBD2 (6 bases). Germline V lookup: CDR1 MGHRA, CDR2 YSYEKL. CDR3 size: 14 residues. Trimming left V 4 bases short and J 7 bases short, with 16 bases between. The CDR3 region is CASSLGMRDGTQYF. CDR3 bases: TGCGCCAGCAGCCTCGGGATGCGGGACGGGACCCAGTACTTC.

This clone was detected only a few times. Different DNA sequences within this sample yield the same CDR3. The chain is built from TRBV4-3 and TRBJ1-1; D not resolved. In germline, CDR1 is LGHNA, CDR2 YSLEER. V lost 0 bases to trimming and J lost 1 base, with 6 bases between them. The CDR3 runs 14 residues. The CDR3 protein is CASSQDSGNTEAFF. CDR3 in DNA: TGCGCCAGCAGCCAAGATAGCGGGAACACTGAAGCTTTCTTT.

This chain links TRBV10-3 with TRBJ2-1; maybe TRBD1 (5 bases). Germline CDR1 is ENHRY and CDR2 is SYGVKD. The ends were cut back, 4 bases at V and 10 bases at J, with 14 bases in the middle. The CDR3 covers 13 residues. The CDR3 is CAISAHSREEQFF. The CDR3 DNA sequence: TGTGCCATCAGTGCCCACTCCAGGGAAGAGCAGTTCTTC.

The V and J genes are TRBV27 and TRBJ2-7; 7 bases are a match to TRBD1. J was trimmed by 5 bases and V by 4 bases; bases with no gene match: 11. The CDR3 sequence is 15 residues long. The V gene's germline CDR1 is MNHEY and CDR2 SMNVEV (reference sequence). The CDR3 nucleotides are TGTGCCAGCAGTTCCGCCGGGGACAGTTCCCACGAGCAGTACTTC. It is translated as CASSSAGDSSHEQYF.

The chain uses TRBV25-1 and TRBJ1-5; 12 bases fit TRBD1. The CDR3 extends over 15 amino acids. The V segment lost 4 bases and the J segment 4 bases; nucleotides outside the gene matches: 2. CDR1 MGHDK and CDR2 SYGVNS come from the germline V gene. In DNA form, the CDR3 reads TGTGCCAGCAGTGGGGACAGGGGGCTAAATCAGCCCCAGCATTTT. The encoded protein is CASSGDRGLNQPQHF.

The V call is TRBV7-2, the J call TRBJ1-2; D remains ambiguous. Trimming left V 0 bases short and J 4 bases short, with 9 bases between. CDR3 length equals 14 residues. Per the germline V gene, CDR1 is SGHTA and CDR2 is FQGNSA. The CDR3 nucleotides are TGTGCCAGCAGCTTAGCAGCCCGGGGCTATGGCTACACCTTC. Its translation is CASSLAARGYGYTF.

The chain uses TRBV6-6 and TRBJ2-1; unclear D gene. Per the germline V gene, CDR1 is MNHNY and CDR2 is SVGAGI (reference sequence). This CDR3 contains 14 residues. The V end lost 5 bases, the J end lost 6 bases, and 14 bases lay between the germline ends. In DNA, the CDR3 is TGTGCCAGCAGTCCAACCGACACCTCCAATGAGCAGTTCTTC. Translated, it gives CASSPTDTSNEQFF.

This rearrangement joins TRBV11-3 to TRBJ2-1; 7 bases are a match to TRBD1. CDR1 and CDR2 from the germline V gene are SGHNT and YENEEA. The CDR3 sequence is 15 residues long. Unmatched junction bases numbered 5, after V lost 2 bases and J lost 4 bases. The CDR3 loop reads CASSLFGTEYNEQFF. CDR3 nucleotides: TGTGCCAGCAGCTTATTTGGGACAGAGTACAATGAGCAGTTCTTC.

This chain connects TRBV25-1 to TRBJ2-5; TRBD1 agrees at 7 bases. The DNA end is a closer match to TRBJ2-7, so the J assignment may be wrong. The CDR3 is made up of 14 amino acids. Germline lookup yields CDR1 MGHDK and CDR2 SYGVNS. Written as DNA, the CDR3 is TGTGCCAGCAGCGCACAGGGGACGCCCTACGAGCAGTACTTC. Translated: CASSAQGTPYEQYF.

The chain uses TRBV7-2 and TRBJ2-2; TRBD2 matches 10 bases. V lost 1 base to trimming and J lost 3 bases; unmatched junction nucleotides: 8. The CDR3 covers 18 residues. CDR1 is SGHTA, CDR2 FQGNSA, per germline. This chain's CDR3 is CASSLGPAGGRDTGELFF. CDR3 coding DNA: TGTGCCAGCAGCTTAGGTCCAGCGGGGGGGCGGGACACCGGGGAGCTGTTTTTT.

This clone appeared a single time. The genes are TRBV15 and TRBJ2-7, with D maybe TRBD1 (5 bases). The CDR3 extends over 16 amino acids. V gave up 3 bases and J gave up 5 bases, with 20 bases separating them. CDR1 and CDR2 from the germline V gene are LNHNV and YYDKDF (reference sequence). CDR3 protein: CATSRGIRGGPNEQYF. The CDR3 DNA follows: TGTGCCACCAGCAGGGGGATAAGGGGCGGTCCTAACGAGCAGTACTTC.

The chain combines TRBV29-1 with TRBJ2-2; TRBD1 agrees at 10 bases. This CDR3 is 14 amino acids long. V gave up 6 bases and J gave up 4 bases; unmatched junction bases: 5. Germline CDR1 reads SQVTM; CDR2 reads ANQGSEA. CDR3 sequence: CSVGQGFSTGELFF. CDR3 nucleotide sequence: TGCAGCGTGGGACAGGGGTTTTCCACCGGGGAGCTGTTTTTT.

The chain uses TRBV28 and TRBJ1-4; 9 bases match TRBD1. CDR3 length: 14 residues. CDR1 and CDR2 from the germline V gene are MDHEN and SYDVKM. The V gene end was trimmed by 6 bases and the J gene end by 5 bases; junction bases not matched to a gene: 4. The CDR3 DNA sequence: TGTGCCAGCAGCGGCGGGACAGGGAATGAAAAACTGTTTTTT. Protein sequence: CASSGGTGNEKLFF.

The J gene is TRBJ1-5, the V gene TRBV28; D uncertain. V gave up 5 bases and J gave up 0 bases, with 14 bases separating them. The V gene's germline CDR1 is MDHEN and CDR2 SYDVKM. The CDR3 sequence is 16 residues long. CDR3 region: CASSPLFSDSNQPQHF. The DNA for the CDR3 is TGTGCCAGCAGTCCCCTTTTTAGTGATAGCAATCAGCCCCAGCATTTT.

This clone showed up just once. The J gene is TRBJ2-1, the V gene TRBV13; tentative D call: TRBD1 (6 bases). CDR1 is PRHDT and CDR2 is FYEKMQ in the germline V gene (reference sequence). This CDR3 has 16 residues. Between the trimmed V and J ends, which lost 1 base and 1 base, there was a span of 11 bases. CDR3 sequence (DNA): TGTGCCAGCAGCTTAGAACCCAGGGGTTCCTACAATGAGCAGTTCTTC. This translates into CASSLEPRGSYNEQFF.

The chain recombines TRBV27 with TRBJ2-7; no firm D call. The CDR3 runs 14 residues. Between the trimmed V and J ends, which lost 4 bases and 0 bases, there was a span of 10 bases. Germline CDR1 MNHEY, CDR2 SMNVEV (reference sequence). In DNA, the CDR3 is TGTGCCAGCAGTTCGTCCAGCGTCTCCTACGAGCAGTACTTC. Translation: CASSSSSVSYEQYF.

This clone is a singleton in its sample. The J gene is TRBJ2-7, the V gene TRBV9; 13 bases line up with TRBD2. This CDR3 region has 18 residues. The germline V gene encodes CDR1 SGDLS and CDR2 YYNGEE. V lost 0 bases, J lost 0 bases, and 6 bases stayed unmatched. As DNA, the CDR3 is TGTGCCAGCAGCGTAGGACTAGCGGGAGGCGCAAGCTCCTACGAGCAGTACTTC. Translation: CASSVGLAGGASSYEQYF.

In this sample, this clone turned up a few times. The rearrangement links TRBV4-3 to TRBJ2-3, with a possible D match to TRBD2 (5 bases). V lost 0 bases, J lost 0 bases, and 10 bases lay in between. This CDR3 has 16 residues. Germline values: CDR1 LGHNA, CDR2 YSLEER. The CDR3 nucleotides are TGCGCCAGCAGCCAAGAGCTAGCTGTTAGCACAGATACGCAGTATTTT. Its translation: CASSQELAVSTDTQYF.